The following is a TCR beta chain sequence with its context. Its target is unknown. Relative to the germline gene, one junction end is altered; a read error may explain this. The source of the sample is a study of identical twins. The germline V gene encodes CDR1 SSHAT and CDR2 FNYEAQ (reference sequence). The CDR3 extends over 15 amino acids. In TCRdb, the 5' RACE reads were re-called with MiXCR into one record per CDR3 protein. The sample lists 250,000 to 300,000 distinct CDR3 sequences; less than 9.5% were seen once. Regarding the study as a whole: Zero-insertion analyses were open to partial confounding by invariant MAIT and iNKT cells. Insertion counts were lower in abundant cord blood beta clonotypes, a trend that memory repertoires did not show.

These sequences were also reported in another study, on yellow fever vaccine responses in identical twins.

J is TRBJ2-1 and V is TRBV7-7; D is perhaps TRBD2 (5 bases). Sequencing was done on a sample of CD8+ T cells sorted from blood. This receptor was obtained from a woman aged 18-29 years in good health. The CDR3 bases are TGTGCTAGCAGCTTAGGGCGAGGGCGAGACAATGAGCAGTTCTTC. This translates into CASSLGRGRDNEQFF.